The source of this TCR beta chain is a study of blood T cells in healthy people across ages. Findings and limits, study-wide: Long-lived donors carried more naive CD4+ cells and greater diversity than aged donors. What prevented conclusive comparison of naive and antigen-experienced cells was that PBMCs were unsorted.

Sample-barcoded 5' priming and a J-beta primer mix drove a second PCR of roughly 6 to 12 cycles. TCRdb analysed the 5' RACE reads with MiXCR anew, one entry per CDR3 protein. Among over 1,500,000 distinct CDR3 sequences listed, roughly 49% were seen once. The individuals who served as donors were healthy Caucasians living in Russia, aged about 6 to 100. The amount of total RNA extracted per sample was at least 5 micrograms. This clonotype was seen only a few times. Its antigen is currently unknown. The CDR3 runs to 13 residues. The ends lost 6 bases at V and 6 bases at J; junction bases unmatched: 5. Looked up from germline, CDR1 is MDHEN and CDR2 is SYDVKM.

The receptor was isolated from a woman in her thirties or forties in good health. The specimen sequenced was blood. This chain links TRBV28 with TRBJ2-1, with 7 bases identical to TRBD1. The CDR3 protein is CASRKTGSNEQFF. As DNA, the CDR3 is TGTGCCAGCAGGAAGACAGGGAGCAATGAGCAGTTCTTC.